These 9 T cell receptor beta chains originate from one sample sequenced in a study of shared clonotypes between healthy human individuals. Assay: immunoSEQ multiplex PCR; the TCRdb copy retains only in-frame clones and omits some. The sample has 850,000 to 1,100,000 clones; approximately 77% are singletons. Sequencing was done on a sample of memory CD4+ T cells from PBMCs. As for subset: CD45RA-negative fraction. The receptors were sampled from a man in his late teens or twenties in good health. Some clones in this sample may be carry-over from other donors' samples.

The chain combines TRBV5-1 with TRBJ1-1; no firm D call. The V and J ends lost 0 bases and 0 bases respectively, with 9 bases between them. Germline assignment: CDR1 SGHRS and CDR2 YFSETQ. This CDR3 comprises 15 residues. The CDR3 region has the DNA TGCGCCAGCAGCTTGGAAGGCGTAATGAACACTGAAGCTTTCTTT. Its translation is CASSLEGVMNTEAFF.

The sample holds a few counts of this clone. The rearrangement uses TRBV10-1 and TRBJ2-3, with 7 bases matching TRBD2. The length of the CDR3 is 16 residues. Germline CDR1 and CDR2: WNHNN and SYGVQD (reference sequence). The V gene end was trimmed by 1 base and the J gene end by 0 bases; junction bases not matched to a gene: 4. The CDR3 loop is CASSEFSGSSTDTQYF. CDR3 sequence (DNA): TGCGCCAGCAGTGAGTTTAGCGGGTCTAGCACAGATACGCAGTATTTT.

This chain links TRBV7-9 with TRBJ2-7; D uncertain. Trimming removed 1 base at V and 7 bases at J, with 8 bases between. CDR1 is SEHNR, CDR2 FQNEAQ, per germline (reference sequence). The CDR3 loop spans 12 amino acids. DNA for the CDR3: TGTGCCAGCAGCTTAGGGCCAGGTGAGCAGTACTTC. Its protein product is CASSLGPGEQYF.

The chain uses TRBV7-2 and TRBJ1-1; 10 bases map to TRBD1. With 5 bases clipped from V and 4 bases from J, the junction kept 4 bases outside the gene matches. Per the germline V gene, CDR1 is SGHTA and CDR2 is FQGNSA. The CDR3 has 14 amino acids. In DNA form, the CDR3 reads TGTGCCAGCAGCCAATGGACAGGGGGCACTGAAGCTTTCTTT. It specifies CASSQWTGGTEAFF.

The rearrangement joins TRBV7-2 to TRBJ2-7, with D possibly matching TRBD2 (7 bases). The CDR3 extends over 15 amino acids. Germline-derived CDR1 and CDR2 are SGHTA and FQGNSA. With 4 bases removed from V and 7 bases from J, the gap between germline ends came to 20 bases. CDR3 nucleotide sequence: TGTGCCAGCAGCTGGGGGGGCGGGATTTTAACAGAGCAGTACTTC. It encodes CASSWGGGILTEQYF.

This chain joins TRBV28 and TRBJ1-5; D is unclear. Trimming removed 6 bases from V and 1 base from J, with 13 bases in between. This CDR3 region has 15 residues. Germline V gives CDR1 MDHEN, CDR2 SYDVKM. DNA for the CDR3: TGTGCCAGCAGCTTGGCGGGCACCAGCAATCAGCCCCAGCATTTT. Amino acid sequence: CASSLAGTSNQPQHF. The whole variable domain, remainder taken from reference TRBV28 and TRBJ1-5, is DVKVTQSSRYLVKRTGEKVFLECVQDMDHENMFWYRQDPGLGLRLIYFSYDVKMKEKGDIPEGYSVSREKKERFSLILESASTNQTSMYLCASSLAGTSNQPQHFGDGTRLSIL.

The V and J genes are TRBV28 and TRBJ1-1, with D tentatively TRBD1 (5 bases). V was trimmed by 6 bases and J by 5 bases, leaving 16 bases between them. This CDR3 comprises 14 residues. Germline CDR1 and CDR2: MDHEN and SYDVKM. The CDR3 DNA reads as TGTGCCAGCAGCCTCGGGCAGGGTTGGACTGAAGCTTTCTTT. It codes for CASSLGQGWTEAFF.

This CDR3 reads CASSLGAANPYEQYF. CDR3 bases: TGCGCCAGCAGCCTGGGGGCAGCGAACCCCTACGAGCAGTACTTC. J is TRBJ2-7 and V is TRBV5-1; D is perhaps TRBD1 (6 bases). The CDR3 has 15 residues. The germline V and J ends were trimmed by 4 bases and 2 bases, with 16 bases remaining between them. CDR1 is SGHRS and CDR2 is YFSETQ in the germline V gene.

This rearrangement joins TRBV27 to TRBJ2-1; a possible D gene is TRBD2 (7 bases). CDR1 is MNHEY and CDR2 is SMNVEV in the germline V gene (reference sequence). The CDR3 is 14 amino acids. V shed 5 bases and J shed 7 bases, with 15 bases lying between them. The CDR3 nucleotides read TGTGCCAGCAGTAGGGGGGGAGGGAGTAATGAGCAGTTCTTC. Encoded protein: CASSRGGGSNEQFF.